A single T cell receptor (beta chain) is shown here with its context. Its target is not known. The data derive from a study of cytomegalovirus exposure and HLA in healthy donors. About the study: Earlier sequencing of some 190 million T cells yielded nearly 120 million unique TCR beta sequences. Study-wide results and caveats: The study reported that TCR beta sequences accurately predicted HLA-A and HLA-B alleles in most subjects. Indistinguishable V segments such as TRBV6-2 and TRBV6-3 were excluded.

Those who donated were healthy bone marrow donors. Amplification used 60 Vbeta primers and 13 Jbeta primers. Clones were read by immunoSEQ multiplex PCR, and TCRdb kept only the in-frame ones, dropping some. The data show 120,000 to 150,000 clones, 50% to 75% seen once. Germline V CDR1 and CDR2: MDHEN, SYDVKM. This CDR3 has 15 amino acids. Losses at the gene ends were 8 bases for V and 4 bases for J; bases not matched to a gene: 10. The receptor's source is a woman in her thirties in good health and CMV-seropositive. V is TRBV28 and J is TRBJ2-7; the match to TRBD1 covers 11 bases. The source material was PBMCs. The CDR3: CASAWGTGGSYEQYF. The CDR3 DNA reads as TGTGCCAGCGCCTGGGGGACAGGGGGGTCATACGAGCAGTACTTC.